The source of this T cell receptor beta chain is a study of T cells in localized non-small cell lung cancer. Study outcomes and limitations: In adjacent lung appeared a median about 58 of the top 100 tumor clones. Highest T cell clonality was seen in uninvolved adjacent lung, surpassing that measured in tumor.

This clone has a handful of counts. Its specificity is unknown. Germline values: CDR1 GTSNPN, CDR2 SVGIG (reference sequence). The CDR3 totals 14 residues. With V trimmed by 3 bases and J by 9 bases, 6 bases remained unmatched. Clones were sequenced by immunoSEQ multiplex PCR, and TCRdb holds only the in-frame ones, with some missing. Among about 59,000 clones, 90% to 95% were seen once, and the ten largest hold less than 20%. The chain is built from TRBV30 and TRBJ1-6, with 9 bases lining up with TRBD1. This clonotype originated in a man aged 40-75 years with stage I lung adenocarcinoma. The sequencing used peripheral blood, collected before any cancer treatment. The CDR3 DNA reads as TGTGCCTGGAGGCAACAGGGGGCTGGTTCACCCCTCCACTTT. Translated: CAWRQQGAGSPLHF. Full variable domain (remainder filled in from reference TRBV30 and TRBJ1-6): SQTIHQWPATLVQPVGSPLSLECTVEGTSNPNLYWYRQAAGRGLQLLFYSVGIGQISSEVPQNLSASRPQDRQFILSSKKLLLSDSGFYLCAWRQQGAGSPLHFGNGTRLTVT.